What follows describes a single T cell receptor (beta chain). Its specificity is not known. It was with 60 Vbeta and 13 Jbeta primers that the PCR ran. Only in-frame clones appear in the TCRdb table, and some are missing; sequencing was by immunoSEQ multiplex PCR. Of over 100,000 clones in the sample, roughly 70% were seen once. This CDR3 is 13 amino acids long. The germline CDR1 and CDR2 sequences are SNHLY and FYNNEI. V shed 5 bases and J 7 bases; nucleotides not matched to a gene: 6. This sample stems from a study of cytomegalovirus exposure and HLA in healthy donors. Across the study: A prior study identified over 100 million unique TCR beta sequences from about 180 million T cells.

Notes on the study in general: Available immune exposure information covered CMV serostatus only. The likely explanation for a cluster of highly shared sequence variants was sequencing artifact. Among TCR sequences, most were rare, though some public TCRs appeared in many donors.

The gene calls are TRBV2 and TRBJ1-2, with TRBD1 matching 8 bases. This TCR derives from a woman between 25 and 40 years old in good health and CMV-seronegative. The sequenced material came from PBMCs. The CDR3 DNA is TGTGCCAGCAGTTCAGGGGGCGGAGGTGGCTACACCTTC. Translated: CASSSGGGGGYTF.